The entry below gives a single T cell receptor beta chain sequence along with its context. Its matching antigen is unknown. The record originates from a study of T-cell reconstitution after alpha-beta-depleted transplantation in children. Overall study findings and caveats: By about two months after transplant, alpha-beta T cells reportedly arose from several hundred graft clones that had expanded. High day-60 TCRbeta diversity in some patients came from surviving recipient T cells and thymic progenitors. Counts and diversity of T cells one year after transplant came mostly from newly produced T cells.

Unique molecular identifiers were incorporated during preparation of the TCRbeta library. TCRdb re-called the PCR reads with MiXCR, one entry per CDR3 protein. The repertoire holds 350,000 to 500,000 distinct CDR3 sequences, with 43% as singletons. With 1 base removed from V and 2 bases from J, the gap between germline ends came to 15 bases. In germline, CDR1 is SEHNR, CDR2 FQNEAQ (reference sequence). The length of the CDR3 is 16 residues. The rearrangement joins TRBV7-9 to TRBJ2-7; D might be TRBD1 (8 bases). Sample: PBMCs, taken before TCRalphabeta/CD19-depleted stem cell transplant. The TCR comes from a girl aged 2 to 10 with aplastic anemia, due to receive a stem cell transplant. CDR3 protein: CASSLEGGTGPYEQYF. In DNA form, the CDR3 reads TGTGCCAGCAGCTTAGAGGGGGGGACAGGACCCTACGAGCAGTACTTC.